This T cell receptor beta chain was sequenced in a study of cytomegalovirus exposure and HLA in healthy donors. PCR involved 60 Vbeta and 13 Jbeta primers. The table came from immunoSEQ multiplex PCR; TCRdb's copy has only in-frame clones and leaves some out. The sample consists of about 150,000 clones, 75% of them appearing once. The sample consisted of PBMCs. The TCR sequence derives from a man younger than 30 in good health and CMV-seropositive.

This chain's CDR3 is CASFRNTGANVLTF. As DNA, the CDR3 is TGTGCCAGCTTCAGGAACACTGGGGCCAACGTCCTGACTTTC. The chain joins TRBV28 to TRBJ2-6; D not certain. CDR3 length: 14 amino acids. Per the germline V gene, CDR1 is MDHEN and CDR2 is SYDVKM. Trimming removed 8 bases from V and 2 bases from J, with 10 bases in between.